Listed here are 20 T cell receptor beta chains from one sample, sequenced in a study of T cells after yellow fever vaccination. TCRdb independently ran MiXCR on the 5' RACE reads; one entry per CDR3 protein. The table lists hundreds of thousands of distinct CDR3 sequences, roughly 20% of them singletons. The sample here was PBMCs, taken before the yellow fever booster vaccination. The receptors come from a young man who received the YFV17D yellow fever vaccine.

The gene calls are TRBV29-1 and TRBJ1-2; 11 bases fit TRBD1. The CDR3 consists of 16 residues. J lost 8 bases, V lost 4 bases, and 15 bases had no gene match. Germline values: CDR1 SQVTM, CDR2 ANQGSEA. CDR3 in DNA: TGCAGCGTTGGAGCTGGCGGGACAGGGGGGACGAAAGGCTACACCTTC. Translating it yields CSVGAGGTGGTKGYTF.

The chain has TRBV25-1 and TRBJ2-4; D remains ambiguous. V was trimmed by 1 base and J by 12 bases, leaving 13 bases between them. CDR1 is MGHDK, CDR2 SYGVNS, per germline. The CDR3 runs to 13 residues. CDR3 sequence: CASSELERDSQYF. Written as DNA, the CDR3 is TGTGCCAGCAGTGAATTAGAAAGGGATTCTCAGTACTTC.

This clonotype was picked up a small number of times. The chain carries TRBV11-2 and TRBJ1-3; no clear D. The CDR3 sequence is 15 residues long. The V and J ends lost 6 bases and 2 bases respectively, with 14 bases between them. Germline V lookup: CDR1 SGHAT, CDR2 FQNNGV. CDR3 nucleotide sequence: TGTGCCAGCAGGCCCCGCGCACACCCTGGAAACACCATATATTTT. This translates into CASRPRAHPGNTIYF.

The chain joins TRBV20-1 to TRBJ2-2, with TRBD1 as a possible D gene (6 bases). The V and J ends lost 8 bases and 6 bases respectively, with 13 bases between them. The CDR3 covers 12 residues. Germline V gene data show CDR1 as DFQATT and CDR2 as SNEGSKA (reference sequence). This chain's CDR3 is CSSIRGPGELFF. The CDR3 region has the DNA TGCAGTTCTATCAGGGGCCCCGGGGAGCTGTTTTTT.

CDR3 sequence reads: CASSKVGGHSYEQYV. The CDR3 region has the DNA TGTGCCAGCAGCAAAGTGGGGGGGCACTCCTACGAGCAGTACGTC. The chain has TRBV21-1 and TRBJ2-7; TRBD1 was called by the table and not checked on the DNA. TRBV21-1 is listed as a pseudogene. This CDR3 spans 15 amino acids.

V usage is TRBV5-4 and J usage is TRBJ2-5; D may be TRBD2 (6 bases). V was trimmed by 0 bases and J by 1 base, leaving 7 bases between them. Germline V gene data show CDR1 as SGHNT and CDR2 as YYREEE (reference sequence). The CDR3 totals 14 residues. The CDR3, as DNA: TGTGCCAGCAGCTTGGGGGACTTCCAAGAGACCCAGTACTTC. Translated: CASSLGDFQETQYF.

This chain links TRBV12-3 or TRBV12-4 with TRBJ2-7; maybe TRBD1 (5 bases). This CDR3 contains 12 residues. V gave up 5 bases and J gave up 7 bases, with 12 bases separating them. The CDR3 DNA follows: TGTGCCAGCAGTCGGTCCTCAGGGGAGCAGTACTTC. Translating gives CASSRSSGEQYF.

This clonotype was seen ten or more times. The chain couples TRBV29-1 to TRBJ2-7; perhaps TRBD1 as D (6 bases). The CDR3 has 13 amino acids. The V end was cut by 5 bases, the J end by 3 bases, with 14 bases between. Per the germline V gene, CDR1 is SQVTM and CDR2 is ANQGSEA. CDR3 coding DNA: TGCAGCGTTCGAGCAGGGGATAGCTACGAGCAGTACTTC. Protein: CSVRAGDSYEQYF.

In this sample, this clonotype turned up many times. At one of its ends the junction is not consistent with the germline gene, which may arise from a read error. This rearrangement joins TRBV5-1 to TRBJ1-2; 10 bases fit TRBD1. This CDR3 spans 14 amino acids. Germline CDR1 SGHRS, CDR2 YFSETQ. The CDR3 nucleotides are TGTGCCAGCAGCTTGGGACAGGGGAACTATGGCTACACCTTC. It yields the protein CASSLGQGNYGYTF.

This clonotype was detected a few times. This rearrangement joins TRBV5-8 to TRBJ2-5; D is perhaps TRBD2 (6 bases). Germline loops: CDR1 SGHTS, CDR2 YDEGEE. Trimming cost V 3 bases and J 4 bases, with 13 bases left between them. This CDR3 is built from 14 residues. The CDR3: CASSWGRGGETQYF. The CDR3 DNA reads TGTGCCAGCAGCTGGGGACGGGGAGGAGAGACCCAGTACTTC.

This clonotype was counted ten times or more. This chain joins TRBV4-3 and TRBJ2-2; D is undetermined. The V and J ends lost 4 bases and 1 base respectively, with 7 bases between them. The CDR3 length is 14 residues. CDR1 and CDR2 from the germline V gene are LGHNA and YSLEER. CDR3 sequence reads: CASSLTVNTGELFF. Here the CDR3 DNA reads TGCGCCAGCAGCCTCACGGTGAACACCGGGGAGCTGTTTTTT.

CDR3 nucleotides: TGCAGTGCTAGAGATCGAAGCGGGGGGAACGAGCAGTACTTC. This translates into CSARDRSGGNEQYF. This chain uses TRBV20-1 with TRBJ2-7; 9 nucleotides align to TRBD2. The CDR3 runs to 14 residues. Germline lookup yields CDR1 DFQATT and CDR2 SNEGSKA (reference sequence). Germline trimming cut 0 bases from V and 5 bases from J; bases unmatched to any gene: 5.

J is TRBJ1-2 and V is TRBV4-3, with D maybe TRBD1 (6 bases). Germline V gene lookup returns CDR1 LGHNA and CDR2 YSLEER. The CDR3 extends over 16 amino acids. Trimming took 1 base from V and 8 from J, leaving 20 bases between them. CDR3: CASSQGPQGQSEGYTF. The CDR3 DNA is TGCGCCAGCAGCCAAGGACCGCAGGGGCAGTCAGAGGGCTACACCTTC.

The chain uses TRBV19 and TRBJ2-3; 10 positions agree with TRBD2. CDR3 length: 15 residues. After removal of 6 bases from V and 3 bases from J, the junction contained 6 bases not matched to a gene. The V gene's germline CDR1 is LNHDA and CDR2 SQIVND (reference sequence). The CDR3 loop is CASSNLAGATDTQYF. CDR3 coding DNA: TGTGCCAGTAGCAATCTAGCGGGGGCGACAGATACGCAGTATTTT.

This clonotype has more than one count but fewer than ten. V is TRBV4-1 and J is TRBJ2-2; 10 bases match TRBD1. This CDR3 is built from 17 residues. Germline CDR1 and CDR2: MGHRA and YSYEKL. With 5 bases clipped from V and 7 bases from J, the junction kept 13 bases outside the gene matches. The CDR3 reads CASSFTRDRGTRGELFF. For the CDR3, the DNA is TGCGCCAGCAGCTTTACCCGGGACAGGGGCACCCGCGGGGAGCTGTTTTTT.

The chain uses TRBV10-2 and TRBJ2-1, with D possibly being TRBD2 (7 bases). The CDR3 is 14 residues long. Germline V CDR1 and CDR2: WSHSY, SAAADI. Trimming stripped 6 bases from V and 7 bases from J, with 16 bases between. The CDR3, as DNA: TGCGCCAGCAGGGTGGGGGGGGCCCCGAATGAGCAGTTCTTC. As protein: CASRVGGAPNEQFF.

This clonotype was observed many times. This CDR3 reads CASSLSAGELFF. CDR3 DNA sequence: TGTGCCAGCAGTTTATCCGCCGGGGAGCTGTTTTTT. V usage is TRBV27 and J usage is TRBJ2-2; no reliable D call. Germline V lookup: CDR1 MNHEY, CDR2 SMNVEV (reference sequence). Deletions cut 0 bases from V and 6 bases from J, with 2 bases between. This CDR3 is built from 12 residues.

This clonotype was recorded many times. The chain recombines TRBV18 with TRBJ2-5; tentatively, D is TRBD1 (6 bases). Germline loops: CDR1 KGHSH, CDR2 LQKENI. This CDR3 spans 15 amino acids. Trimming stripped 3 bases from V and 6 bases from J, with 17 bases between. The CDR3 DNA sequence: TGTGCCAGCTCACCTACCCCAAGACAGGCAAAGACCCAGTACTTC. Encoded protein: CASSPTPRQAKTQYF.

The chain joins TRBV5-1 to TRBJ2-7, with D perhaps matching TRBD1 (6 bases). This CDR3 has 15 residues. V lost 4 bases to trimming and J lost 0 bases, with 14 bases between them. CDR1 and CDR2 from the germline V gene are SGHRS and YFSETQ. The CDR3 sequence: CASSTDRTASYEQYF. CDR3 DNA sequence: TGCGCCAGCAGCACCGACCGGACAGCCTCCTACGAGCAGTACTTC.

The chain is built from TRBV7-6 and TRBJ2-1; 10 nucleotides agree with TRBD1. The V and J ends lost 5 bases and 4 bases, in that order; junction bases with no gene match: 5. The CDR3 runs to 15 residues. CDR1 is SGHVS, CDR2 FNYEAQ, per germline. The CDR3 loop reads CASSQGTGEYNEQFF. The CDR3 DNA reads TGTGCCAGCAGCCAGGGGACAGGGGAATACAATGAGCAGTTCTTC.